This TCR beta chain was recovered during a study of radiotherapy plus CTLA-4 blockade in lung cancer listed by TCRdb under 2018. The study in broad terms: Objective responses were observed in 15% to 20% of enrolled patients, and disease control was achieved in 30% to 40%. Findings and caveats that apply to the study as a whole: Increased serum interferon-beta after radiation, together with early dynamic changes in blood T cell clones, were reported to be the strongest predictors of response. After treatment with radiotherapy and ipilimumab, TCR clones that originated in tumors expanded in peripheral blood.

In this study, focal radiation therapy paired with CTLA-4 blockade (ipilimumab) was tested in patients who had chemo-refractory metastatic non-small-cell lung cancer. The library was prepared using the immunoSEQ multiplex PCR assay. TCRdb took over this immuneACCESS table, retaining in-frame rearrangements with V and J assigned. Such tables are incomplete; in checked studies, under half of the missing clones stem from an unresolved V gene, and the remainder is unexplained. In this sample the table shows tens of thousands of clones, around three quarters of which occur a single time. The ten most abundant clones make up around 15% of the sample. As regards this clone: Its antigen is unknown. Base qualities are not provided; no much larger clone lies one nucleotide away.

This TCR was sampled from a human donor with non-small cell lung cancer that progressed on radiotherapy plus ipilimumab. The input for sequencing was peripheral blood, taken from a patient treated with radiotherapy plus ipilimumab.

The sequenced DNA is TGTGCCAGCAGTTACGGACAGGGGGCATCCGGGGAGCTGTTTTTT. Translated, this gives CASSYGQGASGELFF. This receptor chain uses TRBV6-5 and TRBJ2-2, with 11 junctional bases fitting TRBD1. CDR1 and CDR2, per the germline V gene, are MNHEY and SVGAGI. The CDR3 numbers 15 residues from cysteine through phenylalanine. Only the CDR3 region is kept as DNA, spanning 45 bases read in frame from base 1. At the junction V is shortened by 2 bases and J by 6 bases; bases outside the gene matches: 2.